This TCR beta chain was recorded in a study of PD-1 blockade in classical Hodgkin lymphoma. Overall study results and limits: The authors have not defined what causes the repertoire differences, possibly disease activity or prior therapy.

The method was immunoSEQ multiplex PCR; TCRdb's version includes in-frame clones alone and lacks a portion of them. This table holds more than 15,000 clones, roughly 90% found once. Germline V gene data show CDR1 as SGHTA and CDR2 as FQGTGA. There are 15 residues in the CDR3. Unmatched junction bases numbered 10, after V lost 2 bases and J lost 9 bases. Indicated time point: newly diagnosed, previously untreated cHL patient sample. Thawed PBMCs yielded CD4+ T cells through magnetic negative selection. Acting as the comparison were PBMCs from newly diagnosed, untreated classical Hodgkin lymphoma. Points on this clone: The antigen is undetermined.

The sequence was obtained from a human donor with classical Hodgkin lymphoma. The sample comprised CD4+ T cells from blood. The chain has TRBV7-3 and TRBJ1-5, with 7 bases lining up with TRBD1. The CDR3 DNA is TGTGCCAGCAGCTTAGGTGAGGGGGCGCGATGGCCCCAGCATTTT. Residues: CASSLGEGARWPQHF.